This entry is about one T cell receptor (gamma chain). What it binds is unknown. For each case, the template was genomic DNA from ten roughly 5.3-µm formalin-fixed paraffin-embedded scrolls. This record comes from a study of intestinal T cells in coeliac disease. J gave up 3 bases and V 11 bases, and 7 bases lay outside the gene matches. The CDR3 length is 11 residues. In germline, CDR1 is GITISATS, CDR2 ISYDGTV (reference sequence). LymphoTrack primers amplified TRG sequences from approximately 0.2 ug of biopsy DNA. TCRdb reapplied CATT to the multiplex PCR reads. The table has around 810 gamma-chain clones, around two fifths seen once. General study findings and limits: Degraded FFPE DNA template probably caused partial TCR sequence loss per sample.

The gene calls are TRGV9 and TRGJ1 or TRGJ2. Sequenced sample: a duodenal biopsy. The source of this sequence is a human donor with celiac disease. The CDR3 region is CASDSYYKKLF. CDR3 bases: TGTGCCTCGGACTCTTATTATAAGAAACTCTTT.